A single sample is the source of the 16 T cell receptor beta chains below, sequenced in a study of T cells in localized non-small cell lung cancer. Assay: immunoSEQ multiplex PCR; the TCRdb copy retains only in-frame clones and omits some. The sample includes over 70,000 clones, just over 90% seen only once; the top ten take approximately 4%. The source material was PBMCs, sampled before any cancer treatment. The receptors come from a woman aged 40-70 years with stage II squamous cell lung carcinoma.

This sequence joins TRBV5-1 and TRBJ1-4, with D tentatively TRBD1 (5 bases). The CDR3 runs 16 residues. Trimming removed 4 bases from V and 0 bases from J, with 13 bases in between. Germline V gives CDR1 SGHRS, CDR2 YFSETQ. The CDR3, as DNA: TGCGCCAGCAGCCCCCGGACATCCGCAACTAATGAAAAACTGTTTTTT. It translates to CASSPRTSATNEKLFF.

The rearrangement links TRBV6-1 to TRBJ2-6, with D uncertain. Per germline, CDR1 MNHNS and CDR2 SASEGT. The V and J ends lost 7 bases and 4 bases respectively, with 11 bases between them. This CDR3 has 14 residues. The CDR3 protein is CASTLDSGANVLTF. In nucleotides, the CDR3 is TGTGCCAGCACCCTCGATTCGGGGGCCAACGTCCTGACTTTC.

The V and J genes are TRBV2 and TRBJ1-1; perhaps TRBD1 as D (6 bases). Germline lookup yields CDR1 SNHLY and CDR2 FYNNEI. The CDR3 consists of 14 residues. With 3 bases removed from V and 0 bases from J, the gap between germline ends came to 8 bases. The chain's CDR3 is CASSEGALNTEAFF. DNA of the CDR3: TGTGCCAGCAGTGAGGGGGCCCTGAACACTGAAGCTTTCTTT.

This clone was observed a single time. This sequence joins TRBV10-3 and TRBJ2-3, with 8 bases fitting TRBD2. Germline CDR1 ENHRY, CDR2 SYGVKD. This CDR3 has 14 amino acids. Trimming at V came to 7 bases and at J to 5 bases, leaving 8 bases not matched to a gene. CDR3 sequence: CAITPGGGKDTQYF. The CDR3 DNA reads TGTGCCATCACCCCGGGGGGGGGTAAAGATACGCAGTATTTT.

The gene calls are TRBV12-1 and TRBJ2-7; the table gives TRBD1 as D, unverified against the DNA. TRBV12-1 is annotated as a pseudogene. The CDR3 contains 14 residues. The CDR3 loop is CASSSPGALGEQYF. The CDR3, as DNA: TGTGCCAGCAGCTCTCCAGGGGCGCTGGGCGAGCAGTACTTC.

The chain is built from TRBV29-1 and TRBJ2-1; D call uncertain. There are 14 residues in the CDR3. Germline V gene lookup returns CDR1 SQVTM and CDR2 ANQGSEA. V was shortened by 1 base and J by 7 bases, with 14 bases between the two germline ends. CDR3 sequence: CSVEVPASGNEQFF. CDR3 DNA sequence: TGCAGCGTTGAAGTCCCGGCCAGTGGGAATGAGCAGTTCTTC.

The rearrangement uses TRBV5-4 and TRBJ1-1, with D tentatively TRBD1 (5 bases). Germline lookup yields CDR1 SGHNT and CDR2 YYREEE (reference sequence). V lost 4 bases and J 1 base, leaving 11 bases between the germline ends. CDR3 length: 14 residues. In DNA form, the CDR3 reads TGTGCCAGCAGCCCTAAGACAGCGAACACTGAAGCTTTCTTT. It yields the protein CASSPKTANTEAFF.

The V call is TRBV7-9, the J call TRBJ1-1; D call uncertain. In germline, CDR1 is SEHNR, CDR2 FQNEAQ (reference sequence). V dropped 6 bases and J dropped 0 bases, with 14 bases sitting between them. This CDR3 is built from 15 residues. The CDR3: CASSIRPGMNTEAFF. CDR3 bases: TGTGCCAGCAGTATCAGACCCGGGATGAACACTGAAGCTTTCTTT. The entire variable domain, with the rest obtained from reference TRBV7-9 and TRBJ1-1, is as follows: DTGVSQNPRHKITKRGQNVTFRCDPISEHNRLYWYRQTLGQGPEFLTYFQNEAQLEKSRLLSDRFSAERPKGSFSTLEIQRTEQGDSAMYLCASSIRPGMNTEAFFGQGTRLTVV.

This clone was observed a single time. The chain is built from TRBV6-1 and TRBJ1-3, with D unresolved. CDR1 MNHNS and CDR2 SASEGT come from the germline V gene. The CDR3 spans 13 residues. V was cut by 8 bases and J by 0 bases, with 8 bases left in between. The CDR3 protein is CASGEGSGNTIYF. In DNA form, the CDR3 reads TGTGCCAGCGGCGAAGGCTCTGGAAACACCATATATTTT.

The V call is TRBV19, the J call TRBJ1-2; D is unclear. V lost 9 bases, J lost 0 bases, and 8 bases lay in between. Germline V gives CDR1 LNHDA, CDR2 SQIVND (reference sequence). The CDR3 has 12 residues. DNA for the CDR3: TGTGCCAGCTCCGGGGCTAACTATGGCTACACCTTC. Translated: CASSGANYGYTF.

This clone appeared once. V gene TRBV28 combines with J gene TRBJ1-5, with 9 positions matching TRBD1. CDR1 and CDR2 (germline): MDHEN, SYDVKM. This CDR3 contains 14 residues. V lost 11 bases to trimming and J lost 2 bases; unmatched junction nucleotides: 7. In nucleotides, the CDR3 is TGTGCCCATCGAACAGGGGGCCGCAATCAGCCCCAGCATTTT. This encodes CAHRTGGRNQPQHF.

This chain uses TRBV19 with TRBJ2-6; D unresolved. CDR1 LNHDA and CDR2 SQIVND come from the germline V gene (reference sequence). The ends were cut back, 0 bases at V and 4 bases at J, with 10 bases in the middle. The CDR3 sequence is 16 residues long. The CDR3 spells CASSIDPGAGANVLTF. The CDR3 DNA follows: TGTGCCAGTAGTATAGACCCAGGCGCGGGGGCCAACGTCCTGACTTTC.

The chain carries TRBV19 and TRBJ2-3; D is undetermined. This CDR3 has 13 residues. The V end lost 9 bases, the J end lost 0 bases, and 10 bases lay between the germline ends. Germline values: CDR1 LNHDA, CDR2 SQIVND (reference sequence). The CDR3 coding sequence is TGTGCCAGGCCAAACAGAAGCACAGATACGCAGTATTTT. This encodes CARPNRSTDTQYF. Combining the CDR3 with reference TRBV19 and TRBJ2-3 gives the whole variable domain DGGITQSPKYLFRKEGQNVTLSCEQNLNHDAMYWYRQDPGQGLRLIYYSQIVNDFQKGDIAEGYSVSREKKESFPLTVTSAQKNPTAFYLCARPNRSTDTQYFGPGTRLTVL.

This clone showed up just a few times. The V and J genes are TRBV2 and TRBJ1-1; 7 positions match TRBD1. The V and J ends lost 4 bases and 4 bases, in that order; junction bases with no gene match: 15. The CDR3 spans 17 residues. Germline V gene lookup returns CDR1 SNHLY and CDR2 FYNNEI. The CDR3 DNA reads TGTGCCAGCAGTGGAGGGGGCAGGGGGGTCGGGGGCACTGAAGCTTTCTTT. Amino acids: CASSGGGRGVGGTEAFF.

This clone was detected once. J is TRBJ1-3 and V is TRBV6-6; a weak D match, TRBD1 (5 bases). The germline V gene has CDR1 MNHNY and CDR2 SVGAGI (reference sequence). Deletions cut 7 bases from V and 3 bases from J, with 13 bases between. The CDR3 runs 14 residues. CDR3 nucleotides: TGTGCCAGCAATCAGGGTCTAGGTGGAAACACCATATATTTT. This encodes CASNQGLGGNTIYF.

V and J are TRBV5-1 and TRBJ2-7, with D perhaps assigned TRBD1 or TRBD2 (7 bases each). V lost 6 bases and J lost 2, with 15 bases in between. Looked up from germline, CDR1 is SGHRS and CDR2 is YFSETQ. This CDR3 is 14 amino acids long. CDR3 sequence reads: CASKGASGPYEQYF. The CDR3 DNA is TGCGCCAGCAAGGGGGCTAGCGGCCCCTACGAGCAGTACTTC.